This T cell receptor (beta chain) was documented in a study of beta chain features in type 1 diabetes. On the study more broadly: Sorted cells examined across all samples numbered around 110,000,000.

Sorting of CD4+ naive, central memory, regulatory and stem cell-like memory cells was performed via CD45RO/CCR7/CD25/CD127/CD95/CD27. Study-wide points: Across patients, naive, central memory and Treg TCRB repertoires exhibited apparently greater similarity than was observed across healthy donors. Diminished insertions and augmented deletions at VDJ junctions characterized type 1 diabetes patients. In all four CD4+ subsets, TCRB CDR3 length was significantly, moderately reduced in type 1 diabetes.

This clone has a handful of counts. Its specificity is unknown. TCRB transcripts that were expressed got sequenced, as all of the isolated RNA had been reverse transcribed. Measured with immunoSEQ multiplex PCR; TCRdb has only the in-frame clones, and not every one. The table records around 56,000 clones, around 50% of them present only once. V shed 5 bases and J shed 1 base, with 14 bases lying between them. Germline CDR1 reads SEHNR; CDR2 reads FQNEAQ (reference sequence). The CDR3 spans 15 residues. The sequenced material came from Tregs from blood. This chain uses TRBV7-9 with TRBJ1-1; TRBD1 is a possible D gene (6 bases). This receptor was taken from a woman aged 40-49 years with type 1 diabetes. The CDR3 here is CASSPPGQRNTEAFF. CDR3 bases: TGTGCCAGCAGCCCCCCAGGACAGAGGAACACTGAAGCTTTCTTT.